The 19 T cell receptor beta chains below come from one sample, sequenced in a study of beta chain features in type 1 diabetes. These receptors have no known antigen. Study-level results: Shortening that was moderate but significant affected the TCRB CDR3s of Type 1 diabetes patients in all four CD4+ subsets.

Reverse transcribing all isolated RNA meant expressed TCRB transcripts were sequenced. Some clones are missing from TCRdb's copy, which holds only in-frame ones; the method was immunoSEQ multiplex PCR. The sample has about 270,000 clones; around an eighth are singletons. Sequenced input: naive CD4+ T cells from blood. These receptors came from a man younger than 40 with type 1 diabetes.

This clone turned up a few times. This chain connects TRBV4-2 to TRBJ1-5; no definite D call. CDR3 length equals 17 residues. The germline V and J ends were trimmed by 0 bases and 0 bases, with 12 bases remaining between them. Germline CDR1 is LGHNA and CDR2 is YNFKEQ. CDR3 sequence reads: CASSQEVTPYSNQPQHF. The CDR3 bases are TGTGCCAGCAGCCAAGAGGTTACACCTTATAGCAATCAGCCCCAGCATTTT.

This clone showed up just a few times. In the same sample, other DNA sequences code for this CDR3. V gene TRBV11-2 combines with J gene TRBJ2-1; D may be TRBD2 (5 bases). The CDR3 is 14 residues long. Germline V gene sequence: CDR1 SGHAT, CDR2 FQNNGV. V lost 3 bases to trimming and J lost 0 bases, with 6 bases between them. CDR3 sequence: CASSFGSSYNEQFF. The CDR3 DNA follows: TGTGCCAGCAGCTTTGGGAGCTCCTACAATGAGCAGTTCTTC.

J is TRBJ2-5 and V is TRBV18; D is ambiguous. With 0 bases removed from V and 1 base from J, the gap between germline ends came to 6 bases. The CDR3 runs to 14 residues. Germline V gives CDR1 KGHSH, CDR2 LQKENI. In DNA form, the CDR3 reads TGTGCCAGCTCACCACCGCCCAGCCAAGAGACCCAGTACTTC. Its translation: CASSPPPSQETQYF.

The chain recombines TRBV4-1 with TRBJ1-5; 8 bases align to TRBD1. Germline values: CDR1 MGHRA, CDR2 YSYEKL. V trimming: 3 bases; J trimming: 2 bases; junction bases outside the gene matches: 3. The CDR3 has 15 residues. For the CDR3, the DNA is TGCGCCAGCAGCCAGGACAGGGTTGGCAATCAGCCCCAGCATTTT. Encoded protein: CASSQDRVGNQPQHF.

The sample holds a few counts of this clone. In the same sample, other DNA sequences code for this CDR3. The gene calls are TRBV5-1 and TRBJ2-3; a possible D gene is TRBD2 (5 bases). V lost 2 bases, J lost 1 base, and 8 bases lay in between. CDR1 SGHRS and CDR2 YFSETQ come from the germline V gene. The CDR3 is 14 residues long. CDR3 residues: CASSLLRGTDTQYF. CDR3 sequence (DNA): TGCGCCAGCAGCTTATTGAGGGGCACAGATACGCAGTATTTT.

This chain links TRBV29-1 with TRBJ1-5; 9 bases are shared with TRBD1. From germline, CDR1 is SQVTM and CDR2 ANQGSEA. CDR3 size: 14 residues. The junction had 7 bases not matched to a gene; V was cut back by 6 bases and J by 4 bases. The CDR3: CSVATGGANQPQHF. The CDR3 region has the DNA TGCAGCGTCGCAACAGGGGGCGCGAATCAGCCCCAGCATTTT.

The V and J genes are TRBV6-4 and TRBJ2-1; 10 bases are shared with TRBD2. The CDR3 has 15 residues. Looked up from germline, CDR1 is MRHNA and CDR2 is SNTAGT. J gave up 0 bases and V 5 bases, and 1 base lay outside the gene matches. The CDR3 is CASSSSGSSYNEQFF. Written as DNA, the CDR3 is TGTGCCAGCAGTTCTAGCGGGAGCTCCTACAATGAGCAGTTCTTC.

The chain carries TRBV18 and TRBJ2-3; D may be TRBD1 (6 bases). Trimming took 3 bases from V and 2 from J, leaving 9 bases between them. Germline values: CDR1 KGHSH, CDR2 LQKENI. The CDR3 has 14 residues. CDR3 in amino acids: CASSPGQITDTQYF. The CDR3 DNA reads as TGTGCCAGCTCACCTGGACAGATCACAGATACGCAGTATTTT.

The chain is built from TRBV5-4 and TRBJ2-7; 9 bases align to TRBD1. Germline V gene sequence: CDR1 SGHNT, CDR2 YYREEE (reference sequence). The CDR3 is 15 amino acids. V lost 4 bases, J lost 4 bases, and 9 bases stayed unmatched. CDR3 sequence (DNA): TGTGCCAGCAGCCAAAGGACAGGGGTTCAATACGAGCAGTACTTC. As protein: CASSQRTGVQYEQYF.

This clone was seen a few times. The rearrangement links TRBV10-3 to TRBJ2-3; 9 bases fit TRBD1. CDR3 size: 15 residues. Trimming removed 5 bases from V and 3 bases from J; junction bases left unmatched: 6. Germline V gives CDR1 ENHRY, CDR2 SYGVKD. The CDR3 nucleotides read TGTGCCATCAGTAAGGGACAGGGCGGGACAGATACGCAGTATTTT. Its translation: CAISKGQGGTDTQYF.

This sequence joins TRBV5-1 and TRBJ1-2, with TRBD1 matching over 7 bases. This CDR3 region has 15 residues. V gave up 7 bases and J gave up 4 bases; unmatched junction bases: 13. Per the germline V gene, CDR1 is SGHRS and CDR2 is YFSETQ. CDR3 sequence reads: CASSSDRELGYGYTF. CDR3 in DNA: TGCGCCAGCTCCTCCGACAGGGAGTTGGGCTATGGCTACACCTTC.

This clone appeared a few times. The rearrangement joins TRBV28 to TRBJ2-2; D gene unclear. Looked up from germline, CDR1 is MDHEN and CDR2 is SYDVKM. This CDR3 comprises 13 residues. The germline V and J ends were trimmed by 8 bases and 5 bases, with 12 bases remaining between them. The CDR3 sequence: CASRHGDTGELFF. Here the CDR3 DNA reads TGTGCCAGCCGTCACGGTGATACCGGGGAGCTGTTTTTT.

The gene calls are TRBV2 and TRBJ2-5, with 8 positions matching TRBD1. The trim removed 6 bases at V and 5 bases at J, leaving 5 bases unmatched. Looked up from germline, CDR1 is SNHLY and CDR2 is FYNNEI. The CDR3 runs 13 residues. The DNA of the CDR3 is TGTGCCAGCAGACCAGGGGGCGAGGAGACCCAGTACTTC. It specifies CASRPGGEETQYF.

This clone was seen a handful of times. The genes are TRBV7-9 and TRBJ2-5; the D gene is possibly TRBD2 (5 bases). CDR3 size: 15 residues. With 5 bases removed from V and 1 base from J, the gap between germline ends came to 14 bases. Germline values: CDR1 SEHNR, CDR2 FQNEAQ (reference sequence). DNA of the CDR3: TGTGCCAGCAGCCCGAGCGGTAGCGTCCAAGAGACCCAGTACTTC. Translating gives CASSPSGSVQETQYF.

The V call is TRBV18, the J call TRBJ2-7, with D perhaps TRBD1 (6 bases). The CDR3 is made up of 14 amino acids. The V gene lost 6 bases and the J gene lost 0 bases, with 12 bases spanning the gap. Germline loops: CDR1 KGHSH, CDR2 LQKENI. This CDR3 reads CASSWTEPSYEQYF. The CDR3 region has the DNA TGTGCCAGCTCGTGGACAGAACCCTCCTACGAGCAGTACTTC.

This chain uses TRBV5-1 with TRBJ2-5, with D possibly TRBD1 on 5 matching bases. With 1 base removed from V and 2 bases from J, the gap between germline ends came to 9 bases. There are 14 residues in the CDR3. Germline V CDR1 and CDR2: SGHRS, YFSETQ. As DNA, the CDR3 is TGCGCCAGCAGCTTGAGGGGCGGTCAAGAGACCCAGTACTTC. This sequence encodes CASSLRGGQETQYF.

The J gene is TRBJ1-3, the V gene TRBV7-2; D is uncertain. The ends were cut back, 4 bases at V and 3 bases at J, with 13 bases in the middle. The CDR3 contains 15 residues. Germline V gene sequence: CDR1 SGHTA, CDR2 FQGNSA. CDR3 in amino acids: CASSSGGFNGNTIYF. CDR3 nucleotides: TGTGCCAGCAGCTCCGGCGGTTTCAATGGAAACACCATATATTTT.

This clone came up a few times. J is TRBJ2-7 and V is TRBV6-1; tentative D call: TRBD2 (5 bases). V was pared by 7 bases and J by 0 bases, with 10 bases between. The CDR3 has 13 amino acids. CDR1 MNHNS and CDR2 SASEGT come from the germline V gene. CDR3 sequence: CASKYGLSYEQYF. The CDR3 DNA reads as TGTGCCAGCAAGTATGGACTCTCCTACGAGCAGTACTTC.

The table lists this clone with a few counts. The V and J genes are TRBV4-2 and TRBJ2-1; D gene unclear. The CDR3 spans 13 residues. Germline V gene data show CDR1 as LGHNA and CDR2 as YNFKEQ. The V gene lost 1 base and the J gene lost 7 bases, with 8 bases spanning the gap. The CDR3 DNA is TGTGCCAGCAGCCAAGTCAGAGGAAATGAGCAGTTCTTC. Protein product: CASSQVRGNEQFF.